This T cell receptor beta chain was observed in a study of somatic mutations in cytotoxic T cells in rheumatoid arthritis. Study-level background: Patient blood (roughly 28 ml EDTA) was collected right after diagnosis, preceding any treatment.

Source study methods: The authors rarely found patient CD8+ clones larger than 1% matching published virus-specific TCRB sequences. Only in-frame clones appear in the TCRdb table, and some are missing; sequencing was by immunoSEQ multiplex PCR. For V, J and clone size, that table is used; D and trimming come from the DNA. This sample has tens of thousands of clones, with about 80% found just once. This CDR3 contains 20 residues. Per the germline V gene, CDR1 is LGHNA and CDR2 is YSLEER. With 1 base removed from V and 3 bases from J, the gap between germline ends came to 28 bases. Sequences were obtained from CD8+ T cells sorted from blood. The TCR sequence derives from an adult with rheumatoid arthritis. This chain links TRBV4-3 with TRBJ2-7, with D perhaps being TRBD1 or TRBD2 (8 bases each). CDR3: CASSQVSRGLGERESYEQYF. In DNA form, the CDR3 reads TGCGCCAGCAGCCAAGTCTCCAGGGGGCTAGGGGAGCGGGAGAGCTACGAGCAGTACTTC.